These 22 T cell receptor beta chains share one sample of origin, sequenced in a study of T cell clonotyping in hematopoietic cell transplantation. TCRdb keeps only in-frame clones here, not all; method: immunoSEQ multiplex PCR. The profile shows approximately 25,000 clones, 90% to 97% of them singletons. Sample: peripheral blood mononuclear cells. These receptors were collected from a man aged 50 or older in good health. Some clones in this sample may be carry-over from other donors' samples.

The CDR3, as DNA: TGCAGTGCTAAGGTTAACTATGGCTACACCTTC. Amino acid sequence: CSAKVNYGYTF. V is TRBV20-1 and J is TRBJ1-2; D is unresolved. Between the trimmed V and J ends, which lost 4 bases and 1 base, there was a span of 4 bases. This CDR3 has 11 amino acids. CDR1 is DFQATT and CDR2 is SNEGSKA in the germline V gene (reference sequence).

The chain combines TRBV7-9 with TRBJ1-1; D remains ambiguous. V was cut by 5 bases and J by 3 bases, with 7 bases left in between. The CDR3 runs 12 residues. Germline V lookup: CDR1 SEHNR, CDR2 FQNEAQ (reference sequence). The DNA for the CDR3 is TGTGCCAGCAGCGACGGTTACACTGAAGCTTTCTTT. Encoded protein: CASSDGYTEAFF. The full variable domain, completed using reference TRBV7-9 and TRBJ1-1, is DTGVSQNPRHKITKRGQNVTFRCDPISEHNRLYWYRQTLGQGPEFLTYFQNEAQLEKSRLLSDRFSAERPKGSFSTLEIQRTEQGDSAMYLCASSDGYTEAFFGQGTRLTVV.

The chain recombines TRBV6-5 with TRBJ1-3; D gene uncertain. The CDR3 has 15 residues. Trimming removed 5 bases from V and 0 bases from J, with 11 bases in between. Germline CDR1 MNHEY, CDR2 SVGAGI. This chain's CDR3 is CASSRYKSSGNTIYF. The CDR3 DNA follows: TGTGCCAGCAGTCGCTACAAGAGCTCTGGAAACACCATATATTTT.

This chain joins TRBV9 and TRBJ2-2, with D possibly being TRBD1 (6 bases). The CDR3 contains 17 residues. V shed 0 bases and J shed 5 bases, with 17 bases lying between them. From germline, CDR1 is SGDLS and CDR2 YYNGEE. DNA for the CDR3: TGTGCCAGCAGCGTAGACGACAGGAGGAGTACTACCGGGGAGCTGTTTTTT. Translating it yields CASSVDDRRSTTGELFF.

The gene calls are TRBV25-1 and TRBJ2-2, with 7 bases that match TRBD1. CDR1 is MGHDK, CDR2 SYGVNS, per germline. The V gene end was trimmed by 6 bases and the J gene end by 1 base; junction bases not matched to a gene: 2. The CDR3 covers 14 residues. The CDR3 spells CASRRGQNTGELFF. In nucleotides, the CDR3 is TGTGCCAGCAGGAGGGGGCAGAACACCGGGGAGCTGTTTTTT.

This clone was counted a few times. This chain joins TRBV6-1 and TRBJ2-1; the match to TRBD2 covers 16 bases. CDR3 length: 17 residues. The J segment lost 8 bases and the V segment lost 3 bases, leaving 7 bases of the junction unmatched. Germline CDR1 and CDR2: MNHNS and SASEGT. CDR3 DNA: TGTGCCAGCAGTGAGGGACTAGCGGGGGGGCCATCCGATGAGCAGTTCTTC. Its protein is CASSEGLAGGPSDEQFF.

V and J are TRBV5-5 and TRBJ1-2, with TRBD1 matching over 7 bases. This CDR3 has 15 residues. Germline V CDR1 and CDR2: SGHKS, YYEKEE (reference sequence). Trimming cost V 4 bases and J 4 bases; bases outside gene matches: 10. CDR3 region: CASSLSTGTPYGYTF. CDR3 bases: TGTGCCAGCAGCCTATCGACAGGGACCCCCTATGGCTACACCTTC.

The chain has TRBV7-2 and TRBJ2-7; D is possibly TRBD2 (5 bases). CDR1 is SGHTA, CDR2 FQGNSA, per germline. The CDR3 has 16 residues. Trimming removed 3 bases from V and 5 bases from J, with 20 bases in between. This chain's CDR3 is CASSFRGKYLNNEQYF. DNA of the CDR3: TGTGCCAGCAGCTTTAGAGGGAAGTATCTTAATAACGAGCAGTACTTC.

This clone is a singleton in its sample. The rearrangement joins TRBV5-1 to TRBJ2-2; no definite D call. Trimming stripped 3 bases from V and 5 bases from J, with 11 bases between. This CDR3 is 14 amino acids long. CDR1 and CDR2 (germline): SGHRS, YFSETQ. CDR3 DNA sequence: TGCGCCAGCAGCTCGGTAATGGCAACCGGGGAGCTGTTTTTT. Translation: CASSSVMATGELFF.

This rearrangement joins TRBV5-4 to TRBJ1-4; D remains ambiguous. Germline V lookup: CDR1 SGHNT, CDR2 YYREEE (reference sequence). Trimming pared 4 bases from V and 4 bases from J, leaving 11 bases between. The CDR3 totals 14 residues. Written as DNA, the CDR3 is TGTGCCAGCAGCGGGCACAAAAATAATGAAAAACTGTTTTTT. It codes for CASSGHKNNEKLFF.

V gene TRBV28 combines with J gene TRBJ1-1, with a possible D match to TRBD1 (6 bases). This CDR3 has 13 amino acids. The V end was cut by 6 bases, the J end by 6 bases, with 14 bases between. Germline lookup yields CDR1 MDHEN and CDR2 SYDVKM. The CDR3 sequence is CASSLIQGPEAFF. The DNA of the CDR3 is TGTGCCAGCAGCCTAATCCAGGGGCCTGAAGCTTTCTTT.

The chain is built from TRBV12-1 and TRBJ1-1. TRBV12-1 is a listed pseudogene. The CDR3 loop spans 12 amino acids. The CDR3 sequence: CAAPGGWTEAFF. CDR3 bases: TGTGCCGCGCCGGGGGGTTGGACTGAAGCTTTCTTT.

This chain connects TRBV28 to TRBJ1-2; D remains unclear. The CDR3 is 14 residues long. The germline CDR1 and CDR2 sequences are MDHEN and SYDVKM. Between the trimmed V and J ends, which lost 3 bases and 4 bases, there was a span of 12 bases. The CDR3 sequence: CASSFSHQAYGYTF. The CDR3 DNA is TGTGCCAGCAGTTTTTCCCACCAGGCCTATGGCTACACCTTC.

This chain joins TRBV7-2 and TRBJ1-2, with D hard to call. The germline gives CDR1 SGHTA, CDR2 FQGNSA. V was pared by 0 bases and J by 8 bases, with 10 bases between. This CDR3 is built from 13 residues. CDR3 bases: TGTGCCAGCAGCTTAGCTCTCAGCGGCGGCTACACCTTC. As protein: CASSLALSGGYTF.

The chain combines TRBV6-5 with TRBJ2-3; 7 bases fit TRBD2. Trimming removed 2 bases from V and 6 bases from J; junction bases left unmatched: 5. Germline V gene sequence: CDR1 MNHEY, CDR2 SVGAGI. The CDR3 covers 14 residues. The chain's CDR3 is CASSYPGGGDTQYF. CDR3 nucleotides: TGTGCCAGCAGTTACCCCGGGGGAGGGGATACGCAGTATTTT.

The chain links TRBV14 to TRBJ1-6; TRBD1 agrees at 7 bases. Trimming took 3 bases from V and 7 from J; bases not matched to a gene: 0. CDR1 and CDR2 from the germline V gene are SGHDN and FVKESK. This CDR3 comprises 13 residues. CDR3 DNA: TGTGCCAGCAGCCAGACAGGGAATTCACCCCTCCACTTT. Translation gives CASSQTGNSPLHF.

The chain links TRBV6-1 to TRBJ1-1, with D possibly matching TRBD1 (6 bases). The germline gives CDR1 MNHNS, CDR2 SASEGT. The V gene lost 7 bases and the J gene lost 3 bases, with 12 bases spanning the gap. This CDR3 region has 13 residues. The CDR3 DNA sequence: TGTGCCAGCACTGGGGGGGCGGACACTGAAGCTTTCTTT. As protein: CASTGGADTEAFF.

The V call is TRBV4-3, the J call TRBJ2-6; no clear D. Germline CDR1 LGHNA, CDR2 YSLEER. Trimming shortened V by 0 bases and J by 2 bases, and 17 bases separated the two germline ends. The CDR3 runs to 19 residues. In DNA form, the CDR3 reads TGCGCCAGCAGCCAAGAATGGGCGAACCGTCCACCTGGGGCCAACGTCCTGACTTTC. The encoded protein is CASSQEWANRPPGANVLTF.

The chain uses TRBV29-1 and TRBJ1-1, with D possibly TRBD1 on 6 matching bases. The CDR3 is 13 amino acids. The V and J ends lost 5 bases and 4 bases respectively, with 14 bases between them. The V gene's germline CDR1 is SQVTM and CDR2 ANQGSEA. The DNA of the CDR3 is TGCAGCGTTCAGGGGATTAGGGGCACTGAAGCTTTCTTT. It specifies CSVQGIRGTEAFF.

The chain combines TRBV5-8 with TRBJ1-5, with no clear D. Trimming cost V 4 bases and J 6 bases, with 17 bases left between them. The CDR3 sequence is 15 residues long. Germline V gives CDR1 SGHTS, CDR2 YDEGEE. The CDR3 is CASSPRTTTAQPQHF. The CDR3 nucleotides are TGTGCCAGCAGCCCAAGGACGACTACAGCTCAGCCCCAGCATTTT.

The chain uses TRBV18 and TRBJ2-7; D remains ambiguous. The CDR3 runs 13 residues. The V and J ends lost 6 bases and 5 bases respectively, with 14 bases between them. Germline lookup yields CDR1 KGHSH and CDR2 LQKENI. Here the CDR3 reads CASSAVSAHEQYF. The CDR3 DNA follows: TGTGCCAGCTCCGCTGTCTCTGCCCACGAGCAGTACTTC.

The J gene is TRBJ1-2, the V gene TRBV30; possible D gene TRBD1, 6 bases. Per germline, CDR1 GTSNPN and CDR2 SVGIG (reference sequence). This CDR3 is built from 15 residues. V was clipped by 4 bases and J by 7 bases, with 22 bases between them. The DNA of the CDR3 is TGTGCCTGGAAGGGACAAGCCACTCTCAGGGGTGGCTACACCTTC. It translates to CAWKGQATLRGGYTF.